These 25 T cell receptor beta chains share one sample of origin, sequenced in a study of CD8 T cells in Susac syndrome (dated by TCRdb to between 2018 and 2020). The library came from the immunoSEQ multiplex PCR assay. RNA was extracted using the RNeasy kit, and about 0.45 to 1 ug of the RNA was reverse transcribed with random hexamers. The raw public data were reprocessed by TCRdb itself: fastp quality trimming at Q25, MiXCR clonotype calling, in-frame beta chains only. Identical CDR3 proteins give one entry, which carries the most common genes and DNA. This sample holds hundreds of thousands of distinct CDR3 sequences; 85% were observed only once. 0.21% of the sample is held by the ten biggest clonotypes. Material for sequencing was CD8+ T cells from PBMCs. These TCRs come from a human donor with multiple sclerosis.

The chain recombines TRBV27 with TRBJ2-1, with D hard to call. This CDR3 is 17 amino acids long. The germline V gene has CDR1 MNHEY and CDR2 SMNVEV (reference sequence). The germline V and J ends were trimmed by 6 bases and 0 bases, with 18 bases remaining between them. The CDR3 bases are TGTGCCAGCAGCCCCTTACCGACGTCGAACTCCTACAATGAGCAGTTCTTC. It translates to CASSPLPTSNSYNEQFF.

The rearrangement links TRBV6-2 or TRBV6-3 to TRBJ1-4, with D tentatively TRBD1 (5 bases). Deletions cut 7 bases from V and 5 bases from J, with 14 bases between. Germline V lookup: CDR1 MNHEY, CDR2 SVGEGT. The CDR3 has 14 amino acids. The CDR3 sequence is CASTYYGGNEKLFF. CDR3 DNA: TGTGCCAGCACCTACTACGGGGGGAATGAAAAACTGTTTTTT.

The rearrangement links TRBV7-9 to TRBJ2-1, with a tentative D call TRBD2 (6 bases). V lost 3 bases and J lost 12, with 21 bases in between. CDR3 size: 15 residues. Germline V gene data show CDR1 as SEHNR and CDR2 as FQNEAQ (reference sequence). CDR3 bases: TGTGCCAGCAGCTTCCCCTTTCTTGGAGGGAACGGGCAGTTCTTC. Encoded protein: CASSFPFLGGNGQFF.

V gene TRBV28 combines with J gene TRBJ2-3, with 7 positions matching TRBD2. V shed 6 bases, J shed 2 bases, and the junction held 14 bases outside the gene matches. This CDR3 spans 17 amino acids. Per the germline V gene, CDR1 is MDHEN and CDR2 is SYDVKM. The CDR3 bases are TGTGCCAGCAGCCATGTTCAACTAGCGTGGTCCACAGATACGCAGTATTTT. Its translation is CASSHVQLAWSTDTQYF.

This clonotype was seen just once. V gene TRBV13 combines with J gene TRBJ2-7; TRBD2 might be the D (6 bases). The germline V gene has CDR1 PRHDT and CDR2 FYEKMQ (reference sequence). This CDR3 comprises 16 residues. V was cut by 3 bases and J by 3 bases, with 18 bases left in between. CDR3 coding DNA: TGTGCCAGCAGCTTCGGGGGTCAGGGTAGACTCTACGAGCAGTACTTC. This codes for CASSFGGQGRLYEQYF.

This clonotype was seen once. The chain joins TRBV7-9 to TRBJ2-4, with TRBD1 matching 11 bases. Germline CDR1 is SEHNR and CDR2 is FQNEAQ (reference sequence). With V trimmed by 4 bases and J by 1 base, 3 bases remained unmatched. The length of the CDR3 is 16 residues. The CDR3 loop is CASSWTGGLAKNIQYF. CDR3 bases: TGTGCCAGCAGCTGGACAGGGGGCCTCGCCAAAAACATTCAGTACTTC. Variable domain in full (rest from reference TRBV7-9 and TRBJ2-4): DTGVSQNPRHKITKRGQNVTFRCDPISEHNRLYWYRQTLGQGPEFLTYFQNEAQLEKSRLLSDRFSAERPKGSFSTLEIQRTEQGDSAMYLCASSWTGGLAKNIQYFGAGTRLSVL.

V gene TRBV30 combines with J gene TRBJ1-4; D remains unclear. Germline V gives CDR1 GTSNPN, CDR2 SVGIG (reference sequence). The length of the CDR3 is 12 residues. V was cut by 3 bases and J by 3 bases, with 5 bases left in between. The CDR3 spells CAWSGSNEKLFF. DNA for the CDR3: TGTGCCTGGAGCGGATCTAATGAAAAACTGTTTTTT.

The rearrangement joins TRBV27 to TRBJ2-2, with 11 bases that match TRBD2. CDR3 length: 15 residues. CDR1 and CDR2 from the germline V gene are MNHEY and SMNVEV (reference sequence). Losses at the gene ends were 8 bases for V and 8 bases for J; bases not matched to a gene: 10. CDR3 in DNA: TGTGCCAGCGCCGGGCTAGCGGGAGGATCGGGGGAGCTGTTTTTT. Translation gives CASAGLAGGSGELFF.

The V and J genes are TRBV27 and TRBJ2-7, with a weak D call TRBD1 (6 bases). CDR1 is MNHEY, CDR2 SMNVEV, per germline (reference sequence). Trimming removed 7 bases from V and 2 bases from J, with 15 bases in between. The CDR3 loop spans 14 amino acids. In DNA, the CDR3 is TGTGCCAGCAATCCAGGGGCTTCCGCCTACGAGCAGTACTTC. Its translation is CASNPGASAYEQYF.

The rearrangement links TRBV5-6 to TRBJ2-7; TRBD2 might be the D (6 bases). V lost 0 bases to trimming and J lost 2 bases, with 9 bases between them. CDR1 and CDR2 (germline): SGHDT, YYEEEE. The CDR3 is 14 residues long. CDR3 sequence reads: CASSLAGTPYEQYF. Written as DNA, the CDR3 is TGTGCCAGCAGCTTGGCCGGGACTCCCTACGAGCAGTACTTC. The whole variable domain, remainder taken from reference TRBV5-6 and TRBJ2-7, is DAGVTQSPTHLIKTRGQQVTLRCSPKSGHDTVSWYQQALGQGPQFIFQYYEEEERQRGNFPDRFSGHQFPNYSSELNVNALLLGDSALYLCASSLAGTPYEQYFGPGTRLTVT.

There are a few counts of this clonotype. Here the CDR3 DNA reads TGCGCCAGCAGCCAAGATCTGCTAGCCCGGGGGGTCTCCTACAATGAGCAGTTCTTC. It codes for CASSQDLLARGVSYNEQFF. The V call is TRBV4-1, the J call TRBJ2-1, with TRBD2 matching 7 bases. CDR1 and CDR2 from the germline V gene are MGHRA and YSYEKL. CDR3 length equals 19 residues. The V gene end was trimmed by 0 bases and the J gene end by 0 bases; junction bases not matched to a gene: 11.

The V call is TRBV9, the J call TRBJ1-1, with TRBD1 as a possible D gene (6 bases). Germline V gene data show CDR1 as SGDLS and CDR2 as YYNGEE. The CDR3 is 15 residues long. Trimming cost V 0 bases and J 4 bases, with 13 bases left between them. The CDR3 loop reads CASSVVDRGGTEAFF. As DNA, the CDR3 is TGTGCCAGCAGCGTAGTGGACCGAGGGGGCACTGAAGCTTTCTTT.

The J gene is TRBJ2-3, the V gene TRBV28, with TRBD1 identical over 8 bases. Germline V lookup: CDR1 MDHEN, CDR2 SYDVKM. The J segment lost 7 bases and the V segment lost 2 bases, leaving 8 bases of the junction unmatched. The CDR3 has 15 residues. The CDR3 sequence: CASSLRAGGGNTQYF. Here the CDR3 DNA reads TGTGCCAGCAGTTTAAGAGCAGGGGGCGGGAATACGCAGTATTTT.

The chain carries TRBV19 and TRBJ2-7; D is perhaps TRBD1 (5 bases). The germline gives CDR1 LNHDA, CDR2 SQIVND (reference sequence). The CDR3 loop spans 14 amino acids. V gave up 3 bases and J gave up 2 bases, with 11 bases separating them. CDR3 amino acids: CASSMSDTAYEQYF. The CDR3 DNA reads TGTGCCAGTAGTATGTCGGACACAGCCTACGAGCAGTACTTC.

CDR3 nucleotide sequence: TGTGCCAGCAGTCATACTTATGGCAATGAGCAGTTCTTC. Translating gives CASSHTYGNEQFF. V is TRBV11-3 and J is TRBJ2-1; D unresolved. The CDR3 sequence is 13 residues long. Per germline, CDR1 SGHNT and CDR2 YENEEA. Trimming removed 6 bases from V and 6 bases from J, with 12 bases in between.

The chain uses TRBV11-2 and TRBJ2-1; TRBD1 agrees at 7 bases. The trim removed 8 bases at V and 1 base at J, leaving 8 bases unmatched. Looked up from germline, CDR1 is SGHAT and CDR2 is FQNNGV. The CDR3 is 15 residues long. The CDR3 protein is CASGTQGESYNEQFF. The CDR3 DNA reads TGTGCCAGCGGAACGCAGGGGGAGTCCTACAATGAGCAGTTCTTC.

A single count supports this clonotype. The chain joins TRBV4-2 to TRBJ1-5, with D unclear. CDR1 LGHNA and CDR2 YNFKEQ come from the germline V gene. V was shortened by 4 bases and J by 3 bases, with 10 bases between the two germline ends. The CDR3 extends over 14 amino acids. The CDR3 reads CASSPRTVNQPQHF. The CDR3 DNA is TGTGCCAGCAGCCCTCGGACGGTCAATCAGCCCCAGCATTTT.

This clonotype has just one count. The genes are TRBV12-3 or TRBV12-4 and TRBJ2-7, with TRBD1 matching over 7 bases. This CDR3 spans 14 amino acids. V lost 7 bases to trimming and J lost 2 bases; unmatched junction nucleotides: 8. The CDR3 region is CASTLTGSTYEQYF. The DNA of the CDR3 is TGTGCCAGCACCCTGACAGGGTCTACCTACGAGCAGTACTTC.

This chain uses TRBV9 with TRBJ2-7; unclear D gene. Per the germline V gene, CDR1 is SGDLS and CDR2 is YYNGEE. The length of the CDR3 is 15 residues. Trimming pared 0 bases from V and 4 bases from J, leaving 14 bases between. CDR3 sequence: CASSVEPSLVYEQYF. The DNA for the CDR3 is TGTGCCAGCAGCGTAGAGCCTAGTTTGGTTTACGAGCAGTACTTC.

The chain recombines TRBV28 with TRBJ2-2; no definite D call. Germline loops: CDR1 MDHEN, CDR2 SYDVKM. V was pared by 6 bases and J by 4 bases, with 21 bases between. This CDR3 comprises 17 residues. CDR3 residues: CASRNHPRQSGTGELFF. The CDR3 nucleotides are TGTGCCAGCAGAAACCATCCGCGGCAGTCCGGCACCGGGGAGCTGTTTTTT.

The chain recombines TRBV4-1 with TRBJ2-7; the match to TRBD2 covers 8 bases. This CDR3 has 20 residues. Trimming cost V 0 bases and J 2 bases; bases outside gene matches: 18. CDR1 is MGHRA and CDR2 is YSYEKL in the germline V gene. CDR3 region: CASSQDLVSGVWRGPYEQYF. The CDR3 DNA follows: TGCGCCAGCAGCCAAGATTTGGTTAGCGGGGTCTGGCGAGGGCCCTACGAGCAGTACTTC.

The J gene is TRBJ2-1, the V gene TRBV5-1; tentatively, D is TRBD2 (6 bases). Germline assignment: CDR1 SGHRS and CDR2 YFSETQ. Between the trimmed V and J ends, which lost 7 bases and 0 bases, there was a span of 14 bases. This CDR3 region has 15 residues. The CDR3 is CASSAGTNSYNEQFF. CDR3 bases: TGCGCCAGCTCGGCGGGGACGAACTCCTACAATGAGCAGTTCTTC.

V usage is TRBV11-2 and J usage is TRBJ1-5, with 11 bases matching TRBD1. This CDR3 comprises 15 residues. V was pared by 5 bases and J by 7 bases, with 7 bases of the junction left unmatched. Per germline, CDR1 SGHAT and CDR2 FQNNGV. The DNA of the CDR3 is TGTGCCAGCAGCCGGGGACAGGGGGTTTTGCAGCCCCAGCATTTT. Translation: CASSRGQGVLQPQHF. The whole variable domain, remainder taken from reference TRBV11-2 and TRBJ1-5, is EAGVAQSPRYKIIEKRQSVAFWCNPISGHATLYWYQQILGQGPKLLIQFQNNGVVDDSQLPKDRFSAERLKGVDSTLKIQPAKLEDSAVYLCASSRGQGVLQPQHFGDGTRLSIL.

The V gene is TRBV7-9, the J gene TRBJ2-1; D uncertain. The germline gives CDR1 SEHNR, CDR2 FQNEAQ (reference sequence). This CDR3 contains 14 residues. The V end was cut by 5 bases, the J end by 5 bases, with 13 bases between. CDR3 coding DNA: TGTGCCAGCAGCGCTGCCGGTCTAAACAATGAGCAGTTCTTC. Amino acid sequence: CASSAAGLNNEQFF.

The V gene is TRBV19, the J gene TRBJ1-1; 7 bases align to TRBD1. The CDR3 extends over 15 amino acids. J was trimmed by 2 bases and V by 5 bases; bases with no gene match: 8. Germline CDR1 reads LNHDA; CDR2 reads SQIVND (reference sequence). CDR3 DNA sequence: TGTGCCAGTAGTCCCCAGGGGGGGAGAAACACTGAAGCTTTCTTT. It encodes CASSPQGGRNTEAFF.